A single T cell receptor beta chain is shown here with its context. As yet, its antigen is unknown. The data stem from a study of radiation and T cells in renal cell carcinoma. Overall study findings and caveats: Without pretreatment biopsies, baseline tumor clonotype presence was undetermined.

Looked up from germline, CDR1 is MDHEN and CDR2 is SYDVKM. V was trimmed by 8 bases and J by 14 bases, leaving 14 bases between them. The CDR3 spans 10 residues. Time point of the sample: baseline pretreatment blood. The treatment: 15 Gy SBRT to primary tumor, nephrectomy 4 weeks later. The table came from immunoSEQ multiplex PCR; TCRdb's copy has only in-frame clones and leaves some out. The repertoire includes roughly 130,000 clones, around nine tenths of them detected once, and around 12% sits in the top ten. The input for sequencing was blood, taken from a patient whose treatment included radiotherapy and nephrectomy. The chain is built from TRBV28 and TRBJ2-3; the D call may be TRBD1 or TRBD2 (5 bases each). This clonotype was obtained from a woman aged 50 to 60 with renal cell carcinoma. The CDR3 coding sequence is TGTGCCAGCGGCTCGAGGGGTTCGTATTTT. Translating gives CASGSRGSYF.